A selection of T cell receptor beta chains follows, all from one sample in a study of human T cells and chemical hapten exposure. A single record per CDR3 protein comes from TCRdb applying MiXCR to the RACE reads. The sample holds about 95,000 distinct CDR3 sequences, 11% seen once. The sequencing used whole blood, collected in connection with sensitization to the hapten diphenylcyclopropenone (DPC). The receptors derive from a woman aged 40 to 50 with alopecia areata. Some clones in this sample may be carry-over from other donors' samples. The CDR3 runs from the conserved cysteine through the conserved F or W. The order of the fields is CDR3 length, D gene, V gene, J gene, clone size, CDR3 DNA, CDR3 protein. A D gene is named only where the DNA matches it firmly. A row's size may be missing; if present it is once, few, many or a size class.

CDR3 length: 13
D gene: TRBD2
V gene: TRBV9
J gene: TRBJ2-1
clone size: many
CDR3 DNA: TGTGCCAGCAGCGCCGGGAGGGCTAATGAGCAGTTCTTC
CDR3 protein: CASSAGRANEQFF

CDR3 length: 18
D gene: TRBD2
V gene: TRBV4-3
J gene: TRBJ2-7
clone size: many
CDR3 DNA: TGCGCCAGCAGCCAAGATTCGAGAGCGGGAGTAGGGACCTACGAGCAGTACTTC
CDR3 protein: CASSQDSRAGVGTYEQYF

CDR3 length: 14
D gene: -
V gene: TRBV11-3
J gene: TRBJ2-7
clone size: many
CDR3 DNA: TGTGCCAGCAGCAAAACGAGTAATTCCTACGAGCAGTACTTC
CDR3 protein: CASSKTSNSYEQYF

CDR3 length: 14
D gene: -
V gene: TRBV6-5
J gene: TRBJ1-5
clone size: many
CDR3 DNA: TGTGCCAGCAGTTACTCGGTCCAGGGTCAGCCCCAGCATTTT
CDR3 protein: CASSYSVQGQPQHF

CDR3 length: 15
D gene: TRBD1
V gene: TRBV12-3/TRBV12-4
J gene: TRBJ2-7
clone size: many
CDR3 DNA: TGTGCCAGCAGTTTAGGGACAGGGGGATCCTACGAGCAGTACTTC
CDR3 protein: CASSLGTGGSYEQYF

CDR3 length: 14
D gene: -
V gene: TRBV10-2
J gene: TRBJ2-7
clone size: many
CDR3 DNA: TGCGCCAGCAGAGAGATGCAGGGCCGGTACGAGCAGTACTTC
CDR3 protein: CASREMQGRYEQYF

CDR3 length: 15
D gene: -
V gene: TRBV4-3
J gene: TRBJ2-3
clone size: few
CDR3 DNA: TGCGCCAGCAGCCAAGCGGCTTCGCGTGGGGATACGCAGTATTTT
CDR3 protein: CASSQAASRGDTQYF

CDR3 length: 15
D gene: -
V gene: TRBV19
J gene: TRBJ1-3
clone size: -
CDR3 DNA: TGTGCCAGTAGTCCACCCGGGTTTATCGGAAACACCATATATTTT
CDR3 protein: CASSPPGFIGNTIYF

CDR3 length: 13
D gene: -
V gene: TRBV29-1
J gene: TRBJ2-5
clone size: -
CDR3 DNA: TGCAGCGTTGAATTCCGGGTTGCAGGGACCCAGTACTTC
CDR3 protein: CSVEFRVAGTQYF

CDR3 length: 16
D gene: TRBD1
V gene: TRBV18
J gene: TRBJ2-1
clone size: few
CDR3 DNA: TGTGCCAGCTCACCAGTAATGGGACAGGGTGACAATGAGCAGTTCTTC
CDR3 protein: CASSPVMGQGDNEQFF

CDR3 length: 14
D gene: -
V gene: TRBV12-3/TRBV12-4
J gene: TRBJ2-2
clone size: -
CDR3 DNA: TGTGCCAGCAGTGCTACAGGGCAGACCGGGGAGCTGTTTTTT
CDR3 protein: CASSATGQTGELFF

CDR3 length: 13
D gene: -
V gene: TRBV24-1
J gene: TRBJ2-3
clone size: many
CDR3 DNA: TGTGCCACCAGTGACAGCAAGATAGATACGCAGTATTTT
CDR3 protein: CATSDSKIDTQYF

CDR3 length: 13
D gene: TRBD2
V gene: TRBV29-1
J gene: TRBJ2-7
clone size: -
CDR3 DNA: TGCAGCGTTGGTGCGGGAGGTACCTACGAGCAGTACTTC
CDR3 protein: CSVGAGGTYEQYF

CDR3 length: 14
D gene: TRBD2
V gene: TRBV7-3
J gene: TRBJ2-5
clone size: few
CDR3 DNA: TGTGCCAGCAGCTTACTAGCGGGGGTGGAGACCCAGTACTTC
CDR3 protein: CASSLLAGVETQYF

CDR3 length: 14
D gene: TRBD1
V gene: TRBV25-1
J gene: TRBJ1-6
clone size: -
CDR3 DNA: TGTGCCAGCAGACCCGGGACAGGGAGATCACCCCTCCACTTT
CDR3 protein: CASRPGTGRSPLHF

CDR3 length: 11
D gene: -
V gene: TRBV6-2/TRBV6-3
J gene: TRBJ1-2
clone size: many
CDR3 DNA: TGTGCCAGCACTCTTCCACCGGACTGCACCTTC
CDR3 protein: CASTLPPDCTF

CDR3 length: 12
D gene: TRBD1
V gene: TRBV20-1
J gene: TRBJ2-5
clone size: -
CDR3 DNA: TGCAGTGCCAGGACAGGGGGAGAGACCCAGTACTTC
CDR3 protein: CSARTGGETQYF

CDR3 length: 12
D gene: -
V gene: TRBV10-3
J gene: TRBJ2-3
clone size: few
CDR3 DNA: TGTGCCATCAGTGAAGGGTCCGATACGCAGTATTTT
CDR3 protein: CAISEGSDTQYF

CDR3 length: 14
D gene: -
V gene: TRBV11-2
J gene: TRBJ2-7
clone size: many
CDR3 DNA: TGTGCCAGCAGCCTCTCTGCCCAATACTACGAGCAGTACTTC
CDR3 protein: CASSLSAQYYEQYF

CDR3 length: 14
D gene: -
V gene: TRBV2
J gene: TRBJ2-1
clone size: many
CDR3 DNA: TGTGCCAGCAGCGGCCTTAGCTCCTACAATGAGCAGTTCTTC
CDR3 protein: CASSGLSSYNEQFF

CDR3 length: 16
D gene: TRBD2
V gene: TRBV2
J gene: TRBJ2-5
clone size: few
CDR3 DNA: TGTGCCAGCATTCGACTAGCGGGAATGGACGAAGAGACCCAGTACTTC
CDR3 protein: CASIRLAGMDEETQYF

CDR3 length: 17
D gene: -
V gene: TRBV9
J gene: TRBJ2-1
clone size: few
CDR3 DNA: TGTGCCAGCAGCGTAGGTTTCGGGCTAGCGGAGGGGGGTGAGCAGTTCTTC
CDR3 protein: CASSVGFGLAEGGEQFF

CDR3 length: 15
D gene: -
V gene: TRBV3-1
J gene: TRBJ2-1
clone size: few
CDR3 DNA: TGTGCCAGCAGCCAAGAGCAGTCATATTACAATGAGCAGTTCTTC
CDR3 protein: CASSQEQSYYNEQFF

CDR3 length: 15
D gene: TRBD2
V gene: TRBV5-1
J gene: TRBJ2-1
clone size: many
CDR3 DNA: TGCGCCAGCAGACCGGGACTAGCGGCCCACAATGAGCAGTTCTTC
CDR3 protein: CASRPGLAAHNEQFF

CDR3 length: 16
D gene: -
V gene: TRBV7-2
J gene: TRBJ2-3
clone size: many
CDR3 DNA: TGTGCCAGCAGCTTAGTTGGGACAAAAGGTACAGATACGCAGTATTTT
CDR3 protein: CASSLVGTKGTDTQYF